This record looks at one TCR beta chain sequence and its context. Its antigen remains unknown. The record originates from a study of cytomegalovirus exposure and HLA in healthy donors. Study context: A data release that came early held approximately 85 million unique TCRs from HLA-typed donors. Of the donors genotyped, several hundred in all, 65% to 90% fell in the Caucasian-associated ancestry cluster.

PCR primers comprised 60 Vbeta and 13 Jbeta primers. Sequencing was performed with immunoSEQ multiplex PCR; in TCRdb, only in-frame clones are kept and a portion is missing. The sample comprises some 120,000 clones, 75% of which are singletons, and around 2.9% rests with the top ten. Study observations and caveats: Donors were assumed by presence/absence analyses to have roughly uniform sequencing depth. An analysis was carried out later, and it reportedly showed fewer N-insertions in an Asian-associated ancestry cluster than the 666-donor mean.

CDR1 is KGHSH and CDR2 is LQKENI in the germline V gene. V dropped 3 bases and J dropped 6 bases, with 11 bases sitting between them. This CDR3 is 14 amino acids long. Sequences were obtained from PBMCs. The V call is TRBV18, the J call TRBJ2-2; no firm D call. The sequence was collected from a man aged 25 to 45 in good health and CMV-seronegative. CDR3 DNA sequence: TGTGCCAGCTCACCTCGCCCTGAGGCCGGGGAGCTGTTTTTT. Translation gives CASSPRPEAGELFF.